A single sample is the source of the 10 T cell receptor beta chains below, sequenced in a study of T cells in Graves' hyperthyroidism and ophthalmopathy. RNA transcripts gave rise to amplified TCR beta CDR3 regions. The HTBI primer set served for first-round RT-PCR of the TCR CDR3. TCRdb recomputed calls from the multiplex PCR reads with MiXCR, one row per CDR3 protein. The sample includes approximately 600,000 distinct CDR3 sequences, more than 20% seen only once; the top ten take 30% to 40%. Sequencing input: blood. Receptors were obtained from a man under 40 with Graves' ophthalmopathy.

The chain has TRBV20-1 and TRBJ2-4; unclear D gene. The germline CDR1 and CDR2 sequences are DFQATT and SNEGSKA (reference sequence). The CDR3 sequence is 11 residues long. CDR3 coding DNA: TGCGTCGGACGTACAAAAAACATTCAGTACTTC. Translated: CVGRTKNIQYF.

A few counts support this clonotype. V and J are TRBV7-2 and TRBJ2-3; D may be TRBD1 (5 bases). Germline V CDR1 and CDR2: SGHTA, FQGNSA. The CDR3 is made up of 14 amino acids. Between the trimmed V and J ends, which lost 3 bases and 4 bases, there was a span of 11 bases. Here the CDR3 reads CASSFNRGADTQYF. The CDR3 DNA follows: TGTGCCAGCAGCTTTAATAGGGGCGCAGATACGCAGTATTTT.

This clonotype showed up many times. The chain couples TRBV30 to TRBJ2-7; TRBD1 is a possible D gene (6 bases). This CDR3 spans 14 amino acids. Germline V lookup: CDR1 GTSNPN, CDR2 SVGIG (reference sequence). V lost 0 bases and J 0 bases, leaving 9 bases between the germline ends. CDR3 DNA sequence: TGTGCCTGGAGTGTAGGGACATACTCCTACGAGCAGTACTTC. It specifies CAWSVGTYSYEQYF. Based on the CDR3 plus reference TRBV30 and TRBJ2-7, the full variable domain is SQTIHQWPATLVQPVGSPLSLECTVEGTSNPNLYWYRQAAGRGLQLLFYSVGIGQISSEVPQNLSASRPQDRQFILSSKKLLLSDSGFYLCAWSVGTYSYEQYFGPGTRLTVT.

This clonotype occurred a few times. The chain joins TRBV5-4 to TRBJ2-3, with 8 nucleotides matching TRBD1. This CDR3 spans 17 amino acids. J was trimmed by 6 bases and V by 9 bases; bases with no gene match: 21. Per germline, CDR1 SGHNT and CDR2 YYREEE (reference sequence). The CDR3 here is CATNSGGAVPRMDTQYF. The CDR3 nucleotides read TGTGCCACCAATTCAGGGGGCGCCGTCCCGAGGATGGATACGCAGTATTTT.

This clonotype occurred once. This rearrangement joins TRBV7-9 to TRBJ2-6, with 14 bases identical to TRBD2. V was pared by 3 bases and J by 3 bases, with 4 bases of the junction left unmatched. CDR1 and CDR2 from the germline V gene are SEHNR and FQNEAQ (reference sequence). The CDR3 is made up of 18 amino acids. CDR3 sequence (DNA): TGTGCCAGCAGCTTCGGGACTAGCGGGAGTGGTGGGGCCAACGTCCTGACTTTC. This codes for CASSFGTSGSGGANVLTF.

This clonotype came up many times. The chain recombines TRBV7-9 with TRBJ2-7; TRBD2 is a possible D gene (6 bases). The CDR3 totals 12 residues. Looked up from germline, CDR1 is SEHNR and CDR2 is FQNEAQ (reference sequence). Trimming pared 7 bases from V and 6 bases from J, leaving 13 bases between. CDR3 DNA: TGTGCCAGCACCGCTCGGGAGCTCGAGCAGTACTTC. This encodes CASTARELEQYF. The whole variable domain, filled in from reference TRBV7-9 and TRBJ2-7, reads DTGVSQNPRHKITKRGQNVTFRCDPISEHNRLYWYRQTLGQGPEFLTYFQNEAQLEKSRLLSDRFSAERPKGSFSTLEIQRTEQGDSAMYLCASTARELEQYFGPGTRLTVT.

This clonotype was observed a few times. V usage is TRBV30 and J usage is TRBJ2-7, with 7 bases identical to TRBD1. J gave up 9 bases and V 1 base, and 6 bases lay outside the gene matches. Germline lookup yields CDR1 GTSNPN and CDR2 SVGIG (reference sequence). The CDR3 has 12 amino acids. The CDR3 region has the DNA TGTGCCTGGAGTGCACAGACAGGGCGGCAGTACTTC. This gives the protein CAWSAQTGRQYF.

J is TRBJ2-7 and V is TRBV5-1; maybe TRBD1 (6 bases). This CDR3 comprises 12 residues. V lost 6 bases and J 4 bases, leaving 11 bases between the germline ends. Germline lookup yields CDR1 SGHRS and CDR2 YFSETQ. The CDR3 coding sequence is TGCGCCAGCAAGTACAGGGAGTACGAGCAGTACTTC. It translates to CASKYREYEQYF.

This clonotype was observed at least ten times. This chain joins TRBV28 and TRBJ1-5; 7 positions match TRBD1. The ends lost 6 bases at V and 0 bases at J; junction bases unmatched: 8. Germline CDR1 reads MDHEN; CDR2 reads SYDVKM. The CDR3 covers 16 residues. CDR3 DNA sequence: TGTGCCAGCAGCTCAACAGGGGTTTATAGCAATCAGCCCCAGCATTTT. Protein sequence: CASSSTGVYSNQPQHF. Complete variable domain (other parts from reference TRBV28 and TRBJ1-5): DVKVTQSSRYLVKRTGEKVFLECVQDMDHENMFWYRQDPGLGLRLIYFSYDVKMKEKGDIPEGYSVSREKKERFSLILESASTNQTSMYLCASSSTGVYSNQPQHFGDGTRLSIL.

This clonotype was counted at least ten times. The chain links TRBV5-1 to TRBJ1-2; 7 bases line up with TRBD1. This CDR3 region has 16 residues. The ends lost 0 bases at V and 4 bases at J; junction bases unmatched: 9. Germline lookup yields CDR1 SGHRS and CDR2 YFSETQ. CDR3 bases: TGCGCCAGCAGCTTGGACGGGACAGAGGGAGGCTATGGCTACACCTTC. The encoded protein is CASSLDGTEGGYGYTF. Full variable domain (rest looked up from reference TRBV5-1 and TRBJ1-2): KAGVTQTPRYLIKTRGQQVTLSCSPISGHRSVSWYQQTPGQGLQFLFEYFSETQRNKGNFPGRFSGRQFSNSRSEMNVSTLELGDSALYLCASSLDGTEGGYGYTFGSGTRLTVV.